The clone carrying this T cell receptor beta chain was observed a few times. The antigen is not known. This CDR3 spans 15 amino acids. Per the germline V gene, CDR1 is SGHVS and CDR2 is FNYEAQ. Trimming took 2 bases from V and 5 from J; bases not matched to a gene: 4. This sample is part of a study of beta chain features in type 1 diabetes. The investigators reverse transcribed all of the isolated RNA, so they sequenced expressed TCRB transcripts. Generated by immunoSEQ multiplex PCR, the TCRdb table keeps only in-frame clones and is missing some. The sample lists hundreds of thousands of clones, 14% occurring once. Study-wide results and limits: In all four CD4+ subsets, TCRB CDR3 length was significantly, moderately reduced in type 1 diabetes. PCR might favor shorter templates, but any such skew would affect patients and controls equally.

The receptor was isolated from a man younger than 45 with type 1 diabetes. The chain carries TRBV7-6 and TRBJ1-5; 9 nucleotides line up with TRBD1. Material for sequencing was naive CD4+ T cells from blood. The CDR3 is CASSLTGTGHQPQHF. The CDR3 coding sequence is TGTGCCAGCAGCTTAACCGGGACAGGGCATCAGCCCCAGCATTTT.